This is a list of T cell receptor beta chains from one sample in a study of blood T cells in healthy people across ages. TCRdb reanalysed the 5' RACE reads using MiXCR and keeps one entry per CDR3 protein. The data show over 600,000 distinct CDR3 sequences, roughly 50% seen once. Sequencing was done on a sample of blood. The receptors shown here come from a man aged 35 to 55 in good health. CDR3s leave out the opening cysteine and the closing phenylalanine or tryptophan.

TRBV7-2	TRBJ1-6	ASSLPGRKTGDSPLH
TRBV11-3	TRBJ1-1	ASSLYLGGENTEAF
TRBV5-8	TRBJ1-2	ASSLAWTDMGGYT
TRBV5-1	TRBJ1-2	ASSTLGSELTDHGYT
TRBV3-1	TRBJ2-7	ASSQQGNYGQY
TRBV6-2/TRBV6-3	TRBJ1-2	ASTIGSNYGYT
TRBV3-1	TRBJ1-2	ASSQVSGASGHNYGYT
TRBV6-1	TRBJ1-5	ASSAQGAGQPQH
TRBV3-1	TRBJ2-1	ASSQGGQCNEQF
TRBV20-1	TRBJ1-2	SAREEQGNYGWGYT
TRBV7-2	TRBJ1-2	ASSLSRDGYT
TRBV3-1	TRBJ1-4	ASSQGARGGEKLF
TRBV27	TRBJ1-2	ASSLETGSDGYT
TRBV11-2	TRBJ2-1	ASSPSGRAAGNEQF
TRBV29-1	TRBJ2-6	SVERQGSGGANVLT
TRBV6-5	TRBJ2-3	ASSYSIIRDTQY
TRBV28	TRBJ2-5	ASSLYLERGGLQETQY
TRBV20-1	TRBJ2-7	SLGGGEQY
TRBV3-1	TRBJ2-1	ASSQDHADREQF
TRBV29-1	TRBJ1-5	SVKDRNQPQH
TRBV27	TRBJ1-2	ASSPWTAALMNGYT
TRBV2	TRBJ1-1	AGQGKTGTTTNTEAF
TRBV27	TRBJ2-3	ASSDRVYTDTQY
TRBV15	TRBJ1-1	ATSRAGKNTEAF
TRBV20-1	TRBJ1-6	SARGTAISYNSPLH
TRBV4-3	TRBJ2-7	ASSQVASGSGEQY
TRBV29-1	.	SVGSHEQY
TRBV7-2	TRBJ2-1	ASSLLGLAGDGSALNEQF
TRBV7-9	TRBJ1-2	ASSHGESGGYT
TRBV5-8	TRBJ2-7	ASSYDQGAYEQY